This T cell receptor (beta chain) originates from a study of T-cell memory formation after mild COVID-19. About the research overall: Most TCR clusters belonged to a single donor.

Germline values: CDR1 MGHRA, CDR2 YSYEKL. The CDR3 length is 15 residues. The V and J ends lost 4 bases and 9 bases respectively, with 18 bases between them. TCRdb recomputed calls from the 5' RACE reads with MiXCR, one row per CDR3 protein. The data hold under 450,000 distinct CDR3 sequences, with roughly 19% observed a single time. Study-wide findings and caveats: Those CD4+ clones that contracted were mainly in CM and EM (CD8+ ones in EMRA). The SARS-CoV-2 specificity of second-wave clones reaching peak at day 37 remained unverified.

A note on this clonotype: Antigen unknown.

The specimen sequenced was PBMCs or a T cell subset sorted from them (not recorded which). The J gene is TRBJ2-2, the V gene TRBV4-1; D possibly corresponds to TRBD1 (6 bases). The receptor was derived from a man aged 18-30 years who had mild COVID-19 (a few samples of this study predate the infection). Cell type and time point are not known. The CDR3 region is CASSPQDGQSRELFF. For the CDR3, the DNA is TGCGCCAGCAGCCCACAAGACGGACAGAGCCGGGAGCTGTTTTTT.